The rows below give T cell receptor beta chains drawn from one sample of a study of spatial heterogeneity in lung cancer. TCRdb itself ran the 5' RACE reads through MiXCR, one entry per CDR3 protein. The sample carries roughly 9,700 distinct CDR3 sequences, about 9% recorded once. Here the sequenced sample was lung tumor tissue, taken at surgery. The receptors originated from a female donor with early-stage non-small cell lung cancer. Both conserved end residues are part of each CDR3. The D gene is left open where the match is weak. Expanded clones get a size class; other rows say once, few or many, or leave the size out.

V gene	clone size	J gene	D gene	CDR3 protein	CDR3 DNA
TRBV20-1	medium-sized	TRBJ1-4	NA	CSAREFGEKLFF	TGCAGTGCTAGAGAGTTTGGTGAAAAACTGTTTTTT
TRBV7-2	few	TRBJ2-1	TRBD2	CASSLASLAGNEQFF	TGTGCCAGCAGCTTAGCGTCACTAGCGGGGAATGAGCAGTTCTTC
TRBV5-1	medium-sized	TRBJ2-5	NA	CASSLGSKVGKETQYF	TGCGCCAGCAGCCTAGGTTCCAAGGTGGGGAAAGAGACCCAGTACTTC
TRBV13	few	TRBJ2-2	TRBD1	CASRDRGDTGELFF	TGTGCCAGCCGGGACAGGGGTGATACCGGGGAGCTGTTTTTT
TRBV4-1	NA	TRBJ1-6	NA	CASSLGQTNSPLHF	TGCGCCAGCAGCCTAGGACAGACTAATTCACCCCTCCACTTT
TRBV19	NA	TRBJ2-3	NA	CVSSPRSTDTQYF	TGTGTCAGTAGTCCCCGAAGTACAGATACGCAGTATTTT
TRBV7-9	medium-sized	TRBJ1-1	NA	CASSLDLGLNTEAFF	TGTGCCAGCAGCTTAGATCTGGGGCTTAACACTGAAGCTTTCTTT
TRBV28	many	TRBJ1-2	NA	CAHSPQGIANYGYTF	TGTGCCCACAGTCCCCAGGGGATAGCTAACTATGGCTACACCTTC
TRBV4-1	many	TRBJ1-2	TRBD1	CASSRTGGDSF	TGCGCCAGCAGCCGGACAGGGGGCGACTCCTTC
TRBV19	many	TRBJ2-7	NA	CATSPWGASISYEQYF	TGTGCCACCTCCCCATGGGGGGCCTCGATCTCCTACGAGCAGTACTTC
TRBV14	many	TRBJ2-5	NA	CASSQSGLAKQETQYF	TGTGCCAGCAGCCAGTCTGGGCTAGCGAAACAAGAGACCCAGTACTTC
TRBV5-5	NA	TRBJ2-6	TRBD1	CASSLKNRDSGSGANVLTF	TGTGCCAGCAGCTTGAAAAACCGGGACAGTGGGTCTGGGGCCAACGTCCTGACTTTC
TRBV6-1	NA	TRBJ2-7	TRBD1	CATRDRTYEQYF	TGTGCCACTAGGGACAGGACCTACGAGCAGTACTTT
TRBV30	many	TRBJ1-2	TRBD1	CAWSPPNRGLNYGYTF	TGTGCCTGGAGCCCTCCCAACAGGGGGCTGAACTATGGCTACACCTTC
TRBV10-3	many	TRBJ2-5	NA	CAISGTGIQETQYF	TGTGCCATCAGTGGAACAGGGATCCAAGAGACCCAGTACTTC
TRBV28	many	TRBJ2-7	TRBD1	CASSRRTGFSEQYF	TGTGCCAGCAGTAGAAGGACAGGGTTTAGCGAGCAGTACTTC
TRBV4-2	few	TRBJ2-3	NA	CASSQGEEGTDTQYF	TGTGCCAGCAGCCAAGGAGAAGAGGGTACAGATACGCAGTATTTT
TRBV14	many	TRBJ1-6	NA	CASSQDGFYYNSPLHF	TGTGCCAGCAGCCAAGATGGCTTTTACTATAATTCACCCCTCCACTTT
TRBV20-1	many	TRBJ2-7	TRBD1	CSAGPHDRAITYEQYF	TGCAGTGCGGGACCTCACGACAGGGCTATTACCTACGAGCAGTACTTC
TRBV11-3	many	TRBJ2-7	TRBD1	CASSLLGTGVPYEQYF	TGTGCCAGCAGCTTATTAGGGACAGGGGTTCCCTACGAGCAGTACTTC
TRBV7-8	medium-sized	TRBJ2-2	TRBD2	CASSRRTSGGNTGELFF	TGTGCCAGCAGCCGACGGACTAGCGGGGGGAACACCGGGGAGCTGTTTTTT
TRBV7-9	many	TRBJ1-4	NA	CASSPMTATNEKLFF	TGTGCCAGCAGCCCGATGACGGCCACTAATGAAAAACTGTTTTTT
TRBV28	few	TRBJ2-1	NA	CASSFTEGTRQFF	TGTGCCAGCAGTTTTACCGAGGGGACACGACAGTTCTTC
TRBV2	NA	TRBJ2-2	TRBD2	CASSAQRGGGELFF	TGTGCCAGCAGTGCCCAGCGGGGCGGCGGGGAGCTGTTTTTT
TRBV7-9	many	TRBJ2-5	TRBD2	CASSYGLAQETQYF	TGTGCCAGCAGCTATGGACTAGCTCAAGAGACCCAGTACTTC
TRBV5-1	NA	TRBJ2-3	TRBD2	CASSLLAGVTDTQYF	TGCGCCAGCAGCTTACTAGCGGGGGTCACAGATACGCAGTATTTT
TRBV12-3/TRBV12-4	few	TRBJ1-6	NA	CASSLGLAGSPLHF	TGTGCCAGCAGTTTAGGGCTGGCGGGATCACCCCTCCACTTT
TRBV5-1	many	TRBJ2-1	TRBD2	CASSGSLPGGFYNEQFF	TGCGCCAGCAGCGGCTCCTTGCCCGGGGGGTTCTACAATGAGCAGTTCTTC
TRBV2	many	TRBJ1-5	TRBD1	CASSPTGTGANQPQHF	TGTGCCAGCAGTCCAACCGGGACAGGAGCCAATCAGCCCCAGCATTTT
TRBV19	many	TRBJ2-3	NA	CASKGTPSTDTQYF	TGTGCCAGTAAGGGGACACCTAGCACAGATACGCAGTATTTT
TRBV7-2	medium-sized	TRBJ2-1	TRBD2	CASRTSGGNYNEQFF	TGTGCCAGCAGAACTAGCGGGGGCAACTACAATGAGCAGTTCTTC